These T cell receptor beta chains were read from a single sample in a study of T cell responses to AZD1222 COVID-19 vaccine. Data came from immunoSEQ multiplex PCR; TCRdb stores just in-frame clones and leaves some out. This sample carries about 98,000 clones, more than 70% of them seen once, and the ten largest clones take around 15%. This sample comprised peripheral blood, obtained on day 0 of AZD1222 vaccination. The receptors originated from an adult in good health. Each CDR3 is given with its conserved first and last residue. A D gene is named only where the DNA matches it firmly. Some rows mark clone size as missing; the rest say once, few, many or name a class of expanded clone.

size	D	V	J	DNA	CDR3
.	TRBD1	TRBV10-3	TRBJ1-1	TGTGCCATCAGTGGGGACAGGGTCGAAGCTTTCTTT	CAISGDRVEAFF
.	TRBD1	TRBV3-1/TRBV3-2	TRBJ1-1	TGTGCCAGCAGCCAAGAGGGGGACAGGGATCACACTGAAGCTTTCTTT	CASSQEGDRDHTEAFF
.	.	TRBV9	TRBJ2-2	TGTGCCAGCAGCCTGGACAGCCTCGGGGAGCTGTTTTTT	CASSLDSLGELFF
.	.	TRBV7-7	TRBJ2-2	TGTGCCAGCAGCCTCCAAGTCACCGGGGAGCTGTTTTTT	CASSLQVTGELFF
.	TRBD1	TRBV6-1	TRBJ1-2	TGTGCCAGCAGTGAACAGGGGGTCTATGGCTACACCTTC	CASSEQGVYGYTF
.	TRBD1	TRBV2	TRBJ2-7	TGTGCCAGCAGCCCCCGGGACAGCTGGGGGGAGCAGTACTTC	CASSPRDSWGEQYF
.	TRBD2	TRBV28	TRBJ2-7	TGTGCCAGCAGTTTAAGGAGGGCCGGGGGGGAGCAGTACTTC	CASSLRRAGGEQYF
.	.	TRBV29-1	TRBJ2-3	TGCAGCTTCCGCGCGGACCCCACAGATACGCAGTATTTT	CSFRADPTDTQYF
.	.	TRBV9	TRBJ2-5	TGTGCCAGCACCCCCGGCCTATCGGAGCAAGAGACCCAGTACTTC	CASTPGLSEQETQYF
few	TRBD1	TRBV10-3	TRBJ2-2	TGTGCCATCACGGACAGGAGAGACCCGAACACCGGGGAGCTGTTTTTT	CAITDRRDPNTGELFF
.	TRBD1	TRBV7-9	TRBJ1-1	TGTGCCAGCAGCTACAGGGGGGAAACTGAAGCTTTCTTT	CASSYRGETEAFF
few	.	TRBV6-2/TRBV6-3	TRBJ1-1	TGTGCCAGCAGTCCACAAGAGAACACTGAAGCTTTCTTT	CASSPQENTEAFF
.	TRBD1	TRBV6-5	TRBJ2-2	TGTGCCAGCACTCCAGGGGGCGGCACCGGGGAGCTGTTTTTT	CASTPGGGTGELFF
.	.	TRBV29-1	TRBJ1-2	TGCAGCTCGGCTGGGGGGGTAGAGGGCTACACCTTC	CSSAGGVEGYTF
.	.	TRBV9	TRBJ2-7	TGTGCCAGCAGTGAGCGGTCGCAGGGCAGCTCCTACGAGCAGTACTTC	CASSERSQGSSYEQYF
.	.	TRBV27	TRBJ1-4	TGTGCCAGCAGAGGGATGACAGGTGTGGAAGAAAAACTGTTTTTT	CASRGMTGVEEKLFF
.	.	TRBV7-2	TRBJ1-2	TGTGCCAGCAAAGGGGCGGATTCCTATGGCTACACCTTC	CASKGADSYGYTF
.	TRBD1	TRBV5-1	TRBJ1-1	TGCGCCAGCAGCTCCAGGGGGCTTGGCACTGAAGCTTTCTTT	CASSSRGLGTEAFF
.	.	TRBV4-3	TRBJ1-4	TGCGCCAGCAGCCAAGACGGCCGGGGAGAAAAACTGTTTTTT	CASSQDGRGEKLFF
.	.	TRBV3-1/TRBV3-2	TRBJ1-6	TGTGCCAGCAGCCAAGATCAGACAGTCAATTCACCCCTCCACTTT	CASSQDQTVNSPLHF
.	TRBD1	TRBV6-5	TRBJ1-1	TGTGCCAGCAGTAACAGGGGGCTTAGAAAAACTGAAGCTTTCTTT	CASSNRGLRKTEAFF
.	.	TRBV5-1	TRBJ1-2	TGCGCCAGCAGCTCGGGGGCCTCACCAGGTGGCTACACCTTC	CASSSGASPGGYTF
many	TRBD1	TRBV30	TRBJ2-4	TGTGCCTGGATCGAGGGGGCTGGAGTTAAGACCAAAAACATTCAGTACTTC	CAWIEGAGVKTKNIQYF
.	.	TRBV7-2	TRBJ2-3	TGTGCCAGCAGCCCAGAGGGGGGGGCGACAGATACGCAGTATTTT	CASSPEGGATDTQYF
.	.	TRBV7-3	TRBJ2-2	TGTGCCAGCAGCTTAATACCCACTAAACCAACCGGGGAGCTGTTTTTT	CASSLIPTKPTGELFF
.	.	TRBV18	TRBJ1-2	TGTGCCAGCTCACCCGGGACACACAACTATGGCTACACCTTC	CASSPGTHNYGYTF
.	.	TRBV18	TRBJ1-6	TGTGCCAGCTCACAGAGTAGCTCCTATAATTCACCCCTCCACTTT	CASSQSSSYNSPLHF
.	.	TRBV11-2	TRBJ1-1	TGTGCCAGCAGCTTAGGTCTGAACACTGAAGCTTTCTTT	CASSLGLNTEAFF
.	.	TRBV19	TRBJ1-3	TGTGCCAGTAGTATTTCGGCAGGGTCCTACCCCTCTGGAAACACCATATATTTT	CASSISAGSYPSGNTIYF
.	.	TRBV19	TRBJ1-5	TGTGCCAGTAGTCTCGAGCGGGGTCAGCCCCAGCATTTT	CASSLERGQPQHF
.	.	TRBV10-3	TRBJ1-2	TGTGCCATCAGTATAAAGGACATTAACTATGGCTACACCTTC	CAISIKDINYGYTF
.	.	TRBV6-2/TRBV6-3	TRBJ2-2	TGTGCCAGCAGTTACGGGCAGAATAACGGGGAGCTGTTTTTT	CASSYGQNNGELFF
.	.	TRBV19	TRBJ2-2	TGTGCCAGTAAGGGGACCGGGGAGCTGTTTTTT	CASKGTGELFF
.	TRBD1	TRBV4-3	TRBJ1-5	TGCGCCAGCAGCCAAGATGACAGGGGTAGTCAGCCCCAGCATTTT	CASSQDDRGSQPQHF
.	TRBD1	TRBV6-2/TRBV6-3	TRBJ1-5	TGTGCCAGCAGCTTGACAGGGCACCCCAATCAGCCCCAGCATTTT	CASSLTGHPNQPQHF
.	.	TRBV6-2/TRBV6-3	TRBJ1-1	TGTGCCAGCAGTCTGACGTGGACTGAAGCTTTCTTT	CASSLTWTEAFF